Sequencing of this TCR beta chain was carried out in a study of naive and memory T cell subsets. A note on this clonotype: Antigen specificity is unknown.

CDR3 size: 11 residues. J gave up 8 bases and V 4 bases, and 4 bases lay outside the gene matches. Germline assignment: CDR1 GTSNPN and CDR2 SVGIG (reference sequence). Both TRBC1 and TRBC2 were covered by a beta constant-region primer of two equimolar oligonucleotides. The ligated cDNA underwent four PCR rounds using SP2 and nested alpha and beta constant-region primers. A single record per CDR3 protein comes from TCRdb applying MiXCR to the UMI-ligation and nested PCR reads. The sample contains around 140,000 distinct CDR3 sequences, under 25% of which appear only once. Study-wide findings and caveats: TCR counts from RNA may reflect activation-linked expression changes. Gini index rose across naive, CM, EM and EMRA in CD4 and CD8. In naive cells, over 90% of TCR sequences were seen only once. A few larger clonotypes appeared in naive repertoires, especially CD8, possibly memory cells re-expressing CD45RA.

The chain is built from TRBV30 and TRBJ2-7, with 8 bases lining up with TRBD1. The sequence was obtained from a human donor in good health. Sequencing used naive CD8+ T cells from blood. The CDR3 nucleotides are TGTGCCTGGAACCCAGGGGGCCAGCAGTACTTC. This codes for CAWNPGGQQYF.